This record concerns one T cell receptor beta chain sequence. This entry belongs to a study of T-cell reconstitution after alpha-beta-depleted transplantation in children. Trimming at V came to 5 bases and at J to 2 bases, leaving 6 bases not matched to a gene. The CDR3 has 15 amino acids. A TCRbeta library incorporating unique molecular identifiers was prepared. TCRdb used MiXCR to reprocess the PCR reads, holding one entry per CDR3 protein. Among fewer than 120,000 distinct CDR3 sequences, around 10% were seen once, and the ten largest hold around 8.2%. Sequences were derived from PBMCs from the stem cell graft donor, sampled from the stem cell graft. The rearrangement uses TRBV12-3 or TRBV12-4 and TRBJ2-3; 8 bases line up with TRBD1. The clonotype was recovered from a human donor who donated a stem cell graft to a child with acute lymphoblastic leukemia. CDR3 nucleotide sequence: TGTGCCAGCAGTCCGACAGGGGATTTCACAGATACGCAGTATTTT. As protein: CASSPTGDFTDTQYF.